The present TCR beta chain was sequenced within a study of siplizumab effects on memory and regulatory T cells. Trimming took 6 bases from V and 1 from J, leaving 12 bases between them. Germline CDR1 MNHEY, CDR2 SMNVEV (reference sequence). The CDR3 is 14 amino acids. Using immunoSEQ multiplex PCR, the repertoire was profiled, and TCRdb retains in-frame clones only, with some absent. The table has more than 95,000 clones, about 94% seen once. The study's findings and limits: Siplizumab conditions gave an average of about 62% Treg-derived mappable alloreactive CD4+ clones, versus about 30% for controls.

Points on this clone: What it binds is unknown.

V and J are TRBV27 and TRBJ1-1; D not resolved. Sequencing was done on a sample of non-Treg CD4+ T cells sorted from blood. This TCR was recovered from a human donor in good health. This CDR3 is CASSRQEGNTEAFF. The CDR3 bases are TGTGCCAGCAGCCGTCAAGAGGGGAACACTGAAGCTTTCTTT.